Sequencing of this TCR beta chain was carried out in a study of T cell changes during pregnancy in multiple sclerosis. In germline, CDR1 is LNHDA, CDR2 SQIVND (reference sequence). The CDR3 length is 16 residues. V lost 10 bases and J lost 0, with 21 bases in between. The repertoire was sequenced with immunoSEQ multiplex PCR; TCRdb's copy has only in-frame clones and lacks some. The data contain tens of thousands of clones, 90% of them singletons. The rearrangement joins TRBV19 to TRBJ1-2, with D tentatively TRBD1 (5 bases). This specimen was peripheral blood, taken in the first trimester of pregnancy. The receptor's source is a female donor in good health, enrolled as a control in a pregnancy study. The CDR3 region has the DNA TGTGCCACAGAGGAGGGGCCTGGAGGTCCTAACTATGGCTACACCTTC. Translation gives CATEEGPGGPNYGYTF.